These 19 T cell receptor beta chains share one sample of origin, sequenced in a study of beta chain features in type 1 diabetes. General observations from the study: TCRB CDR3 length was moderately but significantly reduced in all four CD4+ subsets of Type 1 diabetes patients.

What was sequenced were expressed TCRB transcripts, since all of the isolated RNA had been reverse transcribed. Measured with immunoSEQ multiplex PCR; TCRdb has only the in-frame clones, and not every one. This sample has more than 200,000 clones, with 16% found just once. For these receptors, no antigen is known. Sequencing input: naive CD4+ T cells from blood. These receptors all stem from a man aged 25 to 40 with type 1 diabetes.

The chain recombines TRBV28 with TRBJ2-4; the match to TRBD2 covers 7 bases. The trim removed 8 bases at V and 6 bases at J, leaving 13 bases unmatched. Per germline, CDR1 MDHEN and CDR2 SYDVKM. The CDR3 has 15 amino acids. CDR3 in amino acids: CASGSNPGGGNIQYF. CDR3 DNA: TGTGCCAGCGGATCTAATCCGGGGGGAGGAAACATTCAGTACTTC.

Points on this clone: A junction end diverges from the germline sequence, so it may reflect a read error. The chain uses TRBV4-2 and TRBJ1-1; 8 bases line up with TRBD1. Germline values: CDR1 LGHNA, CDR2 YNFKEQ. The CDR3 sequence is 15 residues long. CDR3 region: CASSQVISGQGQPFF. For the CDR3, the DNA is TGTGCCAGCAGCCAAGTTATTAGCGGACAGGGCCAGCCTTTTTTC.

The chain links TRBV2 to TRBJ2-7, with 10 bases identical to TRBD1. The ends lost 4 bases at V and 4 bases at J; junction bases unmatched: 4. Germline V gene sequence: CDR1 SNHLY, CDR2 FYNNEI. The CDR3 runs to 14 residues. The CDR3 coding sequence is TGTGCCAGCAGTGCTGGACAGGGGGGGTACGAGCAGTACTTC. As protein: CASSAGQGGYEQYF.

The chain couples TRBV29-1 to TRBJ1-1; D might be TRBD1 (5 bases). V dropped 4 bases and J dropped 7 bases, with 13 bases sitting between them. The CDR3 runs to 12 residues. From germline, CDR1 is SQVTM and CDR2 ANQGSEA. CDR3 in DNA: TGCAGCGTTGTGGGACTAGCCGTTGAAGCTTTCTTT. This encodes CSVVGLAVEAFF. The whole variable domain, filled in from reference TRBV29-1 and TRBJ1-1, reads SAVISQKPSRDICQRGTSLTIQCQVDSQVTMMFWYRQQPGQSLTLIATANQGSEATYESGFVIDKFPISRPNLTFSTLTVSNMSPEDSSIYLCSVVGLAVEAFFGQGTRLTVV.

The table lists this clone with a few counts. The chain recombines TRBV29-1 with TRBJ1-2; 9 positions agree with TRBD1. Germline assignment: CDR1 SQVTM and CDR2 ANQGSEA. This CDR3 is built from 12 residues. V shed 6 bases, J shed 8 bases, and the junction held 7 bases outside the gene matches. CDR3 bases: TGCAGCGTGGAGGGGGACAGGGACGGCTACACCTTC. This codes for CSVEGDRDGYTF.

The chain joins TRBV7-2 to TRBJ2-7; D unresolved. This CDR3 spans 16 amino acids. V was clipped by 1 base and J by 4 bases, with 17 bases between them. Germline-derived CDR1 and CDR2 are SGHTA and FQGNSA. The CDR3 region is CASSLVLQFSNYEQYF. The CDR3 bases are TGTGCCAGCAGCTTAGTTCTGCAATTCTCCAATTACGAGCAGTACTTC.

The CDR3, as DNA: TGTGCCTGGGCTACAGGGTATGAGCAGTTCTTC. Translation gives CAWATGYEQFF. The chain is built from TRBV30 and TRBJ2-1, with D tentatively TRBD1 (6 bases). V lost 5 bases, J lost 8 bases, and 10 bases lay in between. The CDR3 length is 11 residues. Per germline, CDR1 GTSNPN and CDR2 SVGIG (reference sequence). Combining the CDR3 with reference TRBV30 and TRBJ2-1 gives the whole variable domain SQTIHQWPATLVQPVGSPLSLECTVEGTSNPNLYWYRQAAGRGLQLLFYSVGIGQISSEVPQNLSASRPQDRQFILSSKKLLLSDSGFYLCAWATGYEQFFGPGTRLTVL.

This clone has a handful of counts. The chain recombines TRBV4-3 with TRBJ2-2, with TRBD2 matching 11 bases. J lost 5 bases, V lost 0 bases, and 11 bases had no gene match. Germline V gene sequence: CDR1 LGHNA, CDR2 YSLEER. The CDR3 spans 19 residues. The CDR3 region is CASSQEFTSGGRLTGELFF. The CDR3 DNA follows: TGCGCCAGCAGCCAAGAATTTACTAGCGGGGGCCGCTTAACCGGGGAGCTGTTTTTT.

The V gene is TRBV9, the J gene TRBJ1-2; 9 nucleotides line up with TRBD1. Germline CDR1 reads SGDLS; CDR2 reads YYNGEE. Losses at the gene ends were 0 bases for V and 4 bases for J; bases not matched to a gene: 4. CDR3 length equals 15 residues. The CDR3 sequence is CASSVDRDRVYGYTF. The CDR3 coding sequence is TGTGCCAGCAGCGTAGATCGGGACAGGGTCTATGGCTACACCTTC.

The chain combines TRBV7-9 with TRBJ2-5; TRBD2 is a possible D gene (6 bases). The CDR3 consists of 18 residues. Trimming took off 5 bases at V and 2 bases at J, with 24 bases between the two ends. Germline V gene data show CDR1 as SEHNR and CDR2 as FQNEAQ (reference sequence). CDR3 amino acids: CASSPKLVRAGSQETQYF. The CDR3 DNA is TGTGCCAGCAGCCCCAAGTTGGTACGGGCGGGAAGTCAAGAGACCCAGTACTTC.

This clone was detected a few times. The sample holds other DNA sequences that translate to the same CDR3. This chain connects TRBV30 to TRBJ1-2; maybe TRBD1 (6 bases). The CDR3 is 13 residues long. Trimming stripped 3 bases from V and 2 bases from J, with 10 bases between. Germline loops: CDR1 GTSNPN, CDR2 SVGIG (reference sequence). The CDR3 nucleotides are TGTGCCTGGAGCGACCAGGGGAACTATGGCTACACCTTC. Its translation: CAWSDQGNYGYTF.

The rearrangement uses TRBV13 and TRBJ2-5, with 9 bases that match TRBD1. Germline values: CDR1 PRHDT, CDR2 FYEKMQ (reference sequence). The CDR3 spans 15 residues. Unmatched junction bases numbered 6, after V lost 5 bases and J lost 2 bases. CDR3 sequence (DNA): TGTGCCAGCAGCGGCCGACAGGGGGGTCAAGAGACCCAGTACTTC. It specifies CASSGRQGGQETQYF.

This clone came up once. The chain joins TRBV29-1 to TRBJ2-2, with 7 bases that match TRBD1. The germline V gene encodes CDR1 SQVTM and CDR2 ANQGSEA. CDR3 length: 14 residues. The ends lost 3 bases at V and 1 base at J; junction bases unmatched: 2. CDR3 amino acids: CSVEGTENTGELFF. In DNA form, the CDR3 reads TGCAGCGTTGAGGGGACAGAGAACACCGGGGAGCTGTTTTTT.

This clone has more than one count but fewer than ten. The chain couples TRBV5-1 to TRBJ2-5; D remains unclear. Looked up from germline, CDR1 is SGHRS and CDR2 is YFSETQ. There are 14 residues in the CDR3. Trimming removed 0 bases at V and 1 base at J, with 7 bases between. CDR3 loop: CASSLGALQETQYF. The CDR3 nucleotides are TGCGCCAGCAGCTTGGGAGCGCTCCAAGAGACCCAGTACTTC.

The gene calls are TRBV18 and TRBJ2-7; possibly TRBD2 for D (6 bases). The CDR3 covers 14 residues. V shed 5 bases and J shed 2 bases, with 13 bases lying between them. CDR1 and CDR2 from the germline V gene are KGHSH and LQKENI. The CDR3 DNA is TGTGCCAGCTCAGCTGGTGGGGGGACCTACGAGCAGTACTTC. The encoded protein is CASSAGGGTYEQYF.

V usage is TRBV4-2 and J usage is TRBJ2-7, with D tentatively TRBD2 (5 bases). This CDR3 is 17 amino acids long. Between the trimmed V and J ends, which lost 4 bases and 2 bases, there was a span of 21 bases. Germline V gene sequence: CDR1 LGHNA, CDR2 YNFKEQ. In DNA, the CDR3 is TGTGCCAGCAGCCCAAATCTGGAGGCCGAAGGGCCCTACGAGCAGTACTTC. Translating gives CASSPNLEAEGPYEQYF.

This clone showed up just a few times. The chain has TRBV29-1 and TRBJ2-1; D is undetermined. Per germline, CDR1 SQVTM and CDR2 ANQGSEA. Trimming took 7 bases from V and 0 from J, leaving 4 bases between them. CDR3 length: 11 amino acids. The CDR3 here is CSGSSYNEQFF. Here the CDR3 DNA reads TGCAGCGGGAGCTCCTACAATGAGCAGTTCTTC.

The V and J genes are TRBV6-1 and TRBJ1-2; D remains unclear. V lost 2 bases and J 13 bases, leaving 11 bases between the germline ends. Per germline, CDR1 MNHNS and CDR2 SASEGT. The CDR3 totals 11 residues. As DNA, the CDR3 is TGTGCCAGCAGTGAATTTGGTGCCCGCACCTTC. Translating it yields CASSEFGARTF.

This clone was observed a handful of times. This same CDR3 is encoded by further DNA sequences in the sample. This rearrangement joins TRBV29-1 to TRBJ2-5; the D gene is possibly TRBD2 (6 bases). Germline V gene sequence: CDR1 SQVTM, CDR2 ANQGSEA. CDR3 size: 12 residues. V lost 3 bases to trimming and J lost 5 bases, with 10 bases between them. CDR3 in amino acids: CSVEAGSETQYF. The CDR3 nucleotides read TGCAGCGTTGAGGCGGGATCGGAGACCCAGTACTTC. Filled out from reference TRBV29-1 and TRBJ2-5, the complete variable domain reads SAVISQKPSRDICQRGTSLTIQCQVDSQVTMMFWYRQQPGQSLTLIATANQGSEATYESGFVIDKFPISRPNLTFSTLTVSNMSPEDSSIYLCSVEAGSETQYFGPGTRLLVL.